Following are 7 T cell receptor beta chains from one sample sequenced in a study of OX40 agonist ivuxolimab in advanced cancers. Libraries were built with the immunoSEQ multiplex PCR assay. Held by TCRdb, this immuneACCESS table contains in-frame sequences only and omits some clones. Under half of the omission traces to an unresolved V gene where checked; the cause of the rest is unknown. The sample includes under 95,000 clones, with around 90% observed a single time. The ten most abundant clones make up about 8.7% of the sample. The sample in question was CD4+ or CD8+ T cells sorted from blood, obtained in a trial of the OX40 agonist ivuxolimab. The receptors derive from an adult with an advanced solid tumor such as melanoma, head and neck, liver or kidney cancer.

The genes are TRBV14 and TRBJ1-2, with D unresolved. CDR3 length: 15 residues. Germline CDR1 and CDR2: SGHDN and FVKESK. Trimming removed 0 bases from V and 7 bases from J, with 15 bases in between. The CDR3 reads CASSQDFGSQGGYTF. CDR3 DNA: TGTGCCAGCAGCCAAGATTTCGGGAGTCAAGGTGGCTACACCTTC. The entire variable domain, with the rest obtained from reference TRBV14 and TRBJ1-2, is as follows: EAGVTQFPSHSVIEKGQTVTLRCDPISGHDNLYWYRRVMGKEIKFLLHFVKESKQDESGMPNNRFLAERTGGTYSTLKVQPAELEDSGVYFCASSQDFGSQGGYTFGSGTRLTVV.

The V and J genes are TRBV30 and TRBJ2-7; TRBD2 might be the D (5 bases). The germline V and J ends were trimmed by 0 bases and 2 bases, with 8 bases remaining between them. Germline loops: CDR1 GTSNPN, CDR2 SVGIG (reference sequence). The CDR3 loop spans 13 amino acids. DNA of the CDR3: TGTGCCTGGAGTGTAGGACTCACCTACGAGCAGTACTTC. As protein: CAWSVGLTYEQYF.

Comments on this clone: One end of the junction fails to match germline, which may point to a read error. In the same sample, other DNA sequences code for this CDR3. The V call is TRBV29-1, the J call TRBJ2-7, with 7 bases lining up with TRBD1. Germline CDR1 SQVTM, CDR2 ANQGSEA. The CDR3 sequence is 15 residues long. The CDR3 sequence: CSGTYRDRASYEQYF. The CDR3 bases are TGCAGCGGTACCTATCGGGACAGAGCCTCCTATGAGCAGTACTTC.

The genes are TRBV2 and TRBJ2-1; 8 bases align to TRBD2. CDR1 SNHLY and CDR2 FYNNEI come from the germline V gene. With V trimmed by 7 bases and J by 5 bases, 7 bases remained unmatched. The CDR3 length is 14 residues. CDR3 coding DNA: TGTGCCAGCAATCGGGGGGGGCCCCACAATGAGCAGTTCTTC. Amino acid sequence: CASNRGGPHNEQFF.

This chain joins TRBV4-1 and TRBJ1-3; D gene uncertain. The CDR3 covers 13 residues. V was cut by 4 bases and J by 0 bases, with 4 bases left in between. CDR1 is MGHRA and CDR2 is YSYEKL in the germline V gene. The CDR3 coding sequence is TGCGCCAGCAGCCTTACCTCTGGAAACACCATATATTTT. Encoded protein: CASSLTSGNTIYF.

The V call is TRBV7-8, the J call TRBJ2-7, with D possibly matching TRBD2 (5 bases). Germline V gene sequence: CDR1 SGHVS, CDR2 FQNEAQ. CDR3 length: 15 amino acids. The V and J ends lost 7 bases and 6 bases respectively, with 22 bases between them. CDR3 amino acids: CASTRGGGEGSEQYF. In nucleotides, the CDR3 is TGTGCCAGCACCAGAGGTGGTGGGGAAGGGAGCGAGCAGTACTTC. The full variable domain, rest sourced from reference TRBV7-8 and TRBJ2-7, is GAGVSQSPRYKVAKRGQDVALRCDPISGHVSLFWYQQALGQGPEFLTYFQNEAQLDKSGLPSDRFFAERPEGSVSTLKIQRTQQEDSAVYLCASTRGGGEGSEQYFGPGTRLTVT.

The chain uses TRBV11-3 and TRBJ2-1; TRBD1 agrees at 10 bases. The CDR3 loop spans 17 amino acids. Germline V gene sequence: CDR1 SGHNT, CDR2 YENEEA. The J segment lost 7 bases and the V segment lost 1 base, leaving 10 bases of the junction unmatched. This CDR3 reads CASSLALLDRGGNEQFF. The CDR3 DNA reads as TGTGCCAGCAGCTTAGCTCTCTTGGACAGGGGGGGTAATGAGCAGTTCTTC.